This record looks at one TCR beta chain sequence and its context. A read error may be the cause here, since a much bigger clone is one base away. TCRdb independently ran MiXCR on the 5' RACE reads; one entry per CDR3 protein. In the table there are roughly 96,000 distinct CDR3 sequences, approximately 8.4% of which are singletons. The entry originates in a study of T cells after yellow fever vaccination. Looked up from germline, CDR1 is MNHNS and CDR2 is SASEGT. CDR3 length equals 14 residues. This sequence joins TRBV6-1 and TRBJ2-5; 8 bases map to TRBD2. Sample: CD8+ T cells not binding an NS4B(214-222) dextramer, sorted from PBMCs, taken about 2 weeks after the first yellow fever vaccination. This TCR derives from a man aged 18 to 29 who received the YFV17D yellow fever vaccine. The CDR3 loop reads CASRKGAGEETHYF. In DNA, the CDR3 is TGTGCCAGCAGGAAGGGAGCGGGGGAAGAGACCCATTACTTC.